What follows are 12 T cell receptor beta chains derived from one specimen sequenced in a study of response to subunit inactivated influenza vaccine. From the RT-PCR reads, TCRdb called clonotypes with MiXCR, one entry per CDR3 protein. The data contain about 480,000 distinct CDR3 sequences, about 25% of them singletons. This specimen consisted of CD4+ T cells sorted from PBMCs, obtained roughly 5 days after vaccination. These receptors were taken from a man over 45 who received an inactivated influenza vaccine.

The V call is TRBV12-3 or TRBV12-4, the J call TRBJ2-7; 9 positions agree with TRBD1. V gave up 6 bases and J gave up 2 bases; unmatched junction bases: 5. The CDR3 consists of 14 residues. The CDR3 sequence is CASRGTGRPYEQYF. The DNA of the CDR3 is TGTGCCAGCAGAGGGACAGGGCGTCCCTACGAGCAGTACTTC.

The CDR3 sequence: CASSVVQGNTEAFF. The CDR3 DNA reads as TGTGCCAGCAGCGTAGTACAGGGCAACACTGAAGCTTTCTTT. The chain recombines TRBV9 with TRBJ1-1; possibly TRBD1 for D (6 bases). The length of the CDR3 is 14 residues. The germline V gene has CDR1 SGDLS and CDR2 YYNGEE. Between the trimmed V and J ends, which lost 0 bases and 2 bases, there was a span of 8 bases.

The chain links TRBV28 to TRBJ1-3; D uncertain. Trimming left V 1 base short and J 0 bases short, with 10 bases between. Germline-derived CDR1 and CDR2 are MDHEN and SYDVKM. This CDR3 comprises 16 residues. The CDR3 region is CASSLLWPISGNTIYF. CDR3 nucleotide sequence: TGTGCCAGCAGTTTATTATGGCCGATCTCTGGAAACACCATATATTTT.

The chain has TRBV11-2 and TRBJ2-1, with TRBD1 as a possible D gene (5 bases). CDR3 length equals 18 residues. V was clipped by 5 bases and J by 3 bases, with 23 bases between them. Germline V gene data show CDR1 as SGHAT and CDR2 as FQNNGV. CDR3 amino acids: CASSHPSGLTANYNEQFF. CDR3 DNA: TGTGCCAGCAGCCACCCCTCCGGATTGACAGCGAACTACAATGAGCAGTTCTTC.

This rearrangement joins TRBV6-2 or TRBV6-3 to TRBJ2-1; the match to TRBD2 covers 7 bases. The CDR3 covers 14 residues. V was pared by 8 bases and J by 6 bases, with 10 bases of the junction left unmatched. Germline V gene lookup returns CDR1 MNHEY and CDR2 SVGEGT. The CDR3 here is CASSSGLLTNEQFF. DNA of the CDR3: TGTGCCAGCTCCTCGGGACTACTTACCAATGAGCAGTTCTTC.

This clonotype has only one observation. One junction end does not reproduce the germline sequence, and a read error may be involved. V and J are TRBV20-1 and TRBJ2-7; 13 nucleotides match TRBD2. CDR3 size: 16 residues. Germline V lookup: CDR1 DFQATT, CDR2 SNEGSKA (reference sequence). The CDR3 reads CCARDTGTSGTYEQYF. As DNA, the CDR3 is TGCTGTGCTAGGGATACCGGGACTAGCGGGACCTACGAGCAGTACTTC.

This clonotype was picked up many times. The chain couples TRBV7-9 to TRBJ1-4; 8 nucleotides align to TRBD1. The CDR3 has 15 residues. The junction had 5 bases not matched to a gene; V was cut back by 6 bases and J by 2 bases. CDR1 and CDR2 from the germline V gene are SEHNR and FQNEAQ (reference sequence). The CDR3 DNA reads as TGTGCCAGCAGAAGGACAGGGAGCACTAATGAAAAACTGTTTTTT. It is translated as CASRRTGSTNEKLFF.

The chain is built from TRBV12-3 or TRBV12-4 and TRBJ1-1; no firm D call. Trimming left V 5 bases short and J 0 bases short, with 10 bases between. The CDR3 is made up of 14 amino acids. The CDR3 region is CASSARSLNTEAFF. CDR3 DNA sequence: TGTGCCAGCAGTGCTAGAAGTTTGAACACTGAAGCTTTCTTT.

This clonotype was observed a handful of times. This chain connects TRBV6-1 to TRBJ1-2; 12 bases are a match to TRBD1. The CDR3 totals 13 residues. V was clipped by 5 bases and J by 13 bases; unmatched bases: 8. CDR1 MNHNS and CDR2 SASEGT come from the germline V gene. This CDR3 reads CASSPGTGGAGTF. CDR3 DNA: TGTGCCAGCAGTCCGGGGACAGGGGGCGCGGGCACCTTC.

This clonotype was counted a few times. This chain links TRBV5-1 with TRBJ1-1; perhaps TRBD1 as D (5 bases). V was cut by 2 bases and J by 1 base, with 15 bases left in between. This CDR3 has 16 residues. CDR1 and CDR2 (germline): SGHRS, YFSETQ. The CDR3 protein is CASSFNGGSGNTEAFF. For the CDR3, the DNA is TGCGCCAGCAGCTTTAACGGGGGTTCCGGGAACACTGAAGCTTTCTTT.

The J gene is TRBJ1-5, the V gene TRBV10-3; the D is unclear. Germline CDR1 reads ENHRY; CDR2 reads SYGVKD. The V gene lost 4 bases and the J gene lost 2 bases, with 9 bases spanning the gap. This CDR3 spans 14 amino acids. CDR3 sequence reads: CAISAGFGNQPQHF. The CDR3, as DNA: TGTGCCATCAGTGCCGGGTTTGGCAATCAGCCCCAGCATTTT.

This clonotype was seen a few times. The V gene is TRBV6-2 or TRBV6-3, the J gene TRBJ2-3, with D perhaps TRBD1 or TRBD2 (6 bases each). The CDR3 totals 16 residues. V was shortened by 5 bases and J by 6 bases, with 21 bases between the two germline ends. Germline CDR1 MNHEY, CDR2 SVGEGT. CDR3 sequence (DNA): TGTGCCAGCAGTCTCCGACTAGGACGCAGGGGCGATACGCAGTATTTT. It translates to CASSLRLGRRGDTQYF.